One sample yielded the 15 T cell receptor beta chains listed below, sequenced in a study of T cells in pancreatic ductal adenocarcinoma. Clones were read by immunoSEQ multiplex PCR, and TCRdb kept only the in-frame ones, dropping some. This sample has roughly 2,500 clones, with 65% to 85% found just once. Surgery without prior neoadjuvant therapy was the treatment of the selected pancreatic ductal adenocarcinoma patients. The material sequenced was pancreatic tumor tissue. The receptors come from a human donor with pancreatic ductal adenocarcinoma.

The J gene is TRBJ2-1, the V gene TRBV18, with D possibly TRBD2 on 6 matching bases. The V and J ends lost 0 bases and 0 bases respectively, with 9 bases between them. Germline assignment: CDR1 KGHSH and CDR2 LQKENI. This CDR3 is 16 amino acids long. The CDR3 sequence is CASSPPGGISYNEQFF. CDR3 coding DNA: TGTGCCAGCTCACCACCGGGCGGGATCTCCTACAATGAGCAGTTCTTC.

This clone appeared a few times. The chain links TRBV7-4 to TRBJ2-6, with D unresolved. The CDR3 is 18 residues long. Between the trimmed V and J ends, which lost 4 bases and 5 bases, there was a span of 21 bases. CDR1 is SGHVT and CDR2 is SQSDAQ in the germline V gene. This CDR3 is CASSCQYSSQSRANVLTF. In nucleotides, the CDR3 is TGTGCCAGCAGCTGTCAGTACAGCTCACAAAGTCGGGCCAACGTCCTGACTTTC.

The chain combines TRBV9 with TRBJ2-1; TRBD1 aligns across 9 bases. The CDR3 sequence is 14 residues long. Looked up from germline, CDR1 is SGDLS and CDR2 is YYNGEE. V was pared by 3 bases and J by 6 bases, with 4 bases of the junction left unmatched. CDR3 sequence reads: CASSGRDRVNEQFF. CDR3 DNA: TGTGCCAGCAGCGGCCGGGACAGGGTCAATGAGCAGTTCTTC.

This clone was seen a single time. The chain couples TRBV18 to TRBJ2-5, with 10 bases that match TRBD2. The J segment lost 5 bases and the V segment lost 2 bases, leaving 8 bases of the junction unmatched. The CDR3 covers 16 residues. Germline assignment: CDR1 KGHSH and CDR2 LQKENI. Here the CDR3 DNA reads TGTGCCAGCTCACCATCTTTCCTAGCGGGAGTGGAGACCCAGTACTTC. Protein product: CASSPSFLAGVETQYF.

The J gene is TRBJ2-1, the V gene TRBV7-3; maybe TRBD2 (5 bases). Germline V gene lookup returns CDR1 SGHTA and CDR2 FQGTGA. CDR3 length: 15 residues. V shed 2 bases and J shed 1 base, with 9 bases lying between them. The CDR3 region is CASSLLPGSYNEQFF. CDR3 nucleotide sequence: TGTGCCAGCAGCTTATTGCCGGGATCCTACAATGAGCAGTTCTTC.

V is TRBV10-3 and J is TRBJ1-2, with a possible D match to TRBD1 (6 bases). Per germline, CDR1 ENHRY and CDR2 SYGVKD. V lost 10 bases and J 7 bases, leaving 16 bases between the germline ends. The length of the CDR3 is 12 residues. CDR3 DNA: TGTGCCACCCGAAAGGGGGGGTCTGGCTACACCTTC. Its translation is CATRKGGSGYTF.

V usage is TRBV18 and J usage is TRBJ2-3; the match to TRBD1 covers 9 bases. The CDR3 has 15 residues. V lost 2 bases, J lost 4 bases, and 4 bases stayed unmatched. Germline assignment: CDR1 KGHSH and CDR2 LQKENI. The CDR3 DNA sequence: TGTGCCAGCTCACCAAGACAGGGGGTATCAGATACGCAGTATTTT. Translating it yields CASSPRQGVSDTQYF.

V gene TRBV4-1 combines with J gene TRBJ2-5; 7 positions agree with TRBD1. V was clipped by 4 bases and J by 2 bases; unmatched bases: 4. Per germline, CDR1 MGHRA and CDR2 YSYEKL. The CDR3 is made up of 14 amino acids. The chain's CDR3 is CASSRGQSQETQYF. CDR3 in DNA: TGCGCCAGCAGCCGGGGACAGTCTCAAGAGACCCAGTACTTC.

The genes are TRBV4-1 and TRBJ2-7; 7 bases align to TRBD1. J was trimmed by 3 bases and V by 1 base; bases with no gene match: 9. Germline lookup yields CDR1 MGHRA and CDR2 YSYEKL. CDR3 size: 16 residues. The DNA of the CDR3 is TGCGCCAGCAGCCAAGGGGGCACAGGGGTTTTCTACGAGCAGTACTTC. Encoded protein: CASSQGGTGVFYEQYF.

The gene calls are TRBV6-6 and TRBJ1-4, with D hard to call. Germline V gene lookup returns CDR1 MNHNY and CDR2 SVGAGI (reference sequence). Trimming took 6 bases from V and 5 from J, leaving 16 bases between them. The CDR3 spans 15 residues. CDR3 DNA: TGTGCCAGCAGGGAAGAGACGGACTACAATGAAAAACTGTTTTTT. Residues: CASREETDYNEKLFF.

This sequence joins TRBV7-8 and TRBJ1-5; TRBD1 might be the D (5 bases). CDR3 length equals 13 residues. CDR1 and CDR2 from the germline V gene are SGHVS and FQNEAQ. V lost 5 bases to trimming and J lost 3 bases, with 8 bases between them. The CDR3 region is CASSPGVNQPQHF. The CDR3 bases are TGTGCCAGCAGCCCGGGGGTCAATCAGCCCCAGCATTTT.

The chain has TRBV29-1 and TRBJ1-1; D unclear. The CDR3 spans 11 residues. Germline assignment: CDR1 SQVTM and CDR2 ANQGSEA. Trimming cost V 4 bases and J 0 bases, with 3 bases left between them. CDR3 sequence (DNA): TGCAGCGTTGTAGTGAACACTGAAGCTTTCTTT. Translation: CSVVVNTEAFF.

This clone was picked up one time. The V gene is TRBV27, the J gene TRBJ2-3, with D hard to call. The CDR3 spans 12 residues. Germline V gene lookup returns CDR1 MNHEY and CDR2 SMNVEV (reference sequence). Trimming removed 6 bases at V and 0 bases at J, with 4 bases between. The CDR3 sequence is CASSFSTDTQYF. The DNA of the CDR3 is TGTGCCAGCAGCTTTAGCACAGATACGCAGTATTTT.

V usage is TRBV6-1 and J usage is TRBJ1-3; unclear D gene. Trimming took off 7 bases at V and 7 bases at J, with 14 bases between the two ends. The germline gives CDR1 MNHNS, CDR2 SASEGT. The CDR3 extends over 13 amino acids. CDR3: CASNPGSWNTIYF. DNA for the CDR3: TGTGCCAGCAATCCAGGCTCATGGAACACCATATATTTT.

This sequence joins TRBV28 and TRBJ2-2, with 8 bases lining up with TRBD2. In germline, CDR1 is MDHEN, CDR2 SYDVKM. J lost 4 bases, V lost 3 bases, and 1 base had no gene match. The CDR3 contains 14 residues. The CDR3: CASSLTSVTGELFF. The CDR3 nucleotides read TGTGCCAGCAGTTTGACTAGCGTCACCGGGGAGCTGTTTTTT.